The rows below give T cell receptor beta chains drawn from one sample of a study of T-cell memory formation after mild COVID-19. TCRdb passed the 5' RACE reads through MiXCR, listing each CDR3 protein once. The table records some 450,000 distinct CDR3 sequences, approximately 20% of them present only once. Sequenced input: PBMCs or a T cell subset sorted from them (not recorded which). These receptors came from an adult woman who had mild COVID-19 (a few samples of this study predate the infection). Cell type and time point are not known. Both conserved end residues are part of each CDR3. D genes are given only for firm matches. The size field is filled for only some rows; it gives once, few, many or a size class.

CDR3 protein: CATRRDTSYGYTF; CDR3 DNA: TGTGCCACCCGCCGGGACACTTCGTATGGCTACACCTTC; D gene: .; clone size: .; V gene: TRBV12-3/TRBV12-4; J gene: TRBJ1-2
CDR3 protein: CASSRGGGREFPDTQYF; CDR3 DNA: TGTGCCAGCAGCCGGGGCGGGGGACGGGAGTTTCCAGATACGCAGTATTTT; D gene: TRBD2; clone size: .; V gene: TRBV5-6; J gene: TRBJ2-3
CDR3 protein: CSVEGLEAGTYEQYF; CDR3 DNA: TGCAGCGTTGAGGGATTAGAGGCGGGAACCTACGAGCAGTACTTC; D gene: .; clone size: few; V gene: TRBV29-1; J gene: TRBJ2-7
CDR3 protein: CASSQGGQRGSREKLFF; CDR3 DNA: TGCGCCAGCAGCCAAGGGGGCCAGAGGGGGTCGCGAGAAAAACTGTTTTTT; D gene: .; clone size: .; V gene: TRBV4-1; J gene: TRBJ1-4
CDR3 protein: CATSALLTGQNTGELFF; CDR3 DNA: TGTGCCACCAGTGCCTTACTTACGGGACAGAACACCGGGGAGCTGTTTTTT; D gene: .; clone size: .; V gene: TRBV24-1; J gene: TRBJ2-2
CDR3 protein: CASSHRGTSLNYGYTF; CDR3 DNA: TGTGCCAGCAGCCATAGGGGTACCTCATTAAACTATGGCTACACCTTC; D gene: .; clone size: few; V gene: TRBV7-9; J gene: TRBJ1-2
CDR3 protein: CASSLARPAEAFF; CDR3 DNA: TGCGCCAGCAGCTTGGCCAGACCAGCTGAAGCTTTCTTT; D gene: .; clone size: few; V gene: TRBV5-1; J gene: TRBJ1-1
CDR3 protein: CASSLHGGNTGELFF; CDR3 DNA: TGTGCCAGCAGCTTACATGGGGGGAACACCGGGGAGCTGTTTTTT; D gene: .; clone size: .; V gene: TRBV7-2; J gene: TRBJ2-2
CDR3 protein: CASSGGTGGADGYTF; CDR3 DNA: TGTGCCAGCAGCGGTGGGACAGGGGGCGCGGATGGCTACACCTTC; D gene: TRBD1; clone size: .; V gene: TRBV9; J gene: TRBJ1-2
CDR3 protein: CASSFGQGPDTQYF; CDR3 DNA: TGTGCCAGCAGTTTCGGGCAGGGGCCAGATACGCAGTATTTT; D gene: .; clone size: few; V gene: TRBV12-3/TRBV12-4; J gene: TRBJ2-3
CDR3 protein: CSARGREQFF; CDR3 DNA: TGCAGTGCTAGAGGGCGGGAGCAGTTCTTC; D gene: .; clone size: .; V gene: TRBV20-1; J gene: TRBJ2-1
CDR3 protein: CASSLSVGGKLFF; CDR3 DNA: TGTGCCAGCAGCTTATCTGTGGGGGGGAAACTGTTTTTT; D gene: .; clone size: .; V gene: TRBV7-3; J gene: TRBJ1-4
CDR3 protein: CATDPDTQYF; CDR3 DNA: TGTGCCACCGATCCGGATACGCAGTATTTT; D gene: .; clone size: .; V gene: TRBV7-9; J gene: TRBJ2-3
CDR3 protein: CASSAGGAGTGELFF; CDR3 DNA: TGTGCCAGCAGCGCAGGGGGCGCGGGGACCGGGGAGCTGTTTTTT; D gene: TRBD1; clone size: .; V gene: TRBV6-4; J gene: TRBJ2-2